This T cell receptor (beta chain) originates from a study of T cells in Graves' hyperthyroidism and ophthalmopathy (dated by TCRdb to the late 2010s). With regard to the full study: Peripheral blood was sampled at the time of initial diagnosis, prior to any treatment. To identify distinguishing TCR V-J signatures, a discovery cohort of roughly 100 patients was used, comprising 43 with Graves' ophthalmopathy and some 60 with stable Graves' hyperthyroidism. An independent validation cohort of around 19 hyperthyroidism patients and 17 patients who later progressed to ophthalmopathy tested prospective prediction of ophthalmopathy. The 100 discovery patients were randomly split 7:3 into training and test sets. The study also compared thyroid tissue and blood T-cell repertoires from 6 or 7 Graves' hyperthyroidism patients. After sampling, hyperthyroidism patients received methimazole starting at 30 mg daily, and ophthalmopathy patients received high-dose intravenous methylprednisolone. The paper describes TCR Vbeta CDR3 sequencing of about 140 peripheral blood samples, made up of roughly 40 ophthalmopathy patients, 70 to 75 hyperthyroidism patients and about 17 progressor patients. Paper-wide results and their limitations: No statistical method was used to fix the sample size in advance, and group allocation was not hidden from the investigators. A model built on a 13 V-J signature distinguished ophthalmopathy from stable hyperthyroidism, reaching 87.88% sensitivity and 81.08% specificity in cross-validation and 80%/75% in testing. Most expanded thyroid clonotypes (frequency above 0.001) were also detected in blood, suggesting blood repertoires may reflect thyroid immune responses. In validation, the model predicted progression to ophthalmopathy a median of around 6.5 months before onset, with over 55% sensitivity and about 72% specificity.

Stable Graves' hyperthyroidism was defined as no progression to ophthalmopathy during 18 months of follow-up. Hyperthyroidism patients were aged 18 to 65 years and newly diagnosed, with disease duration of less than 2 months. Patients with uncontrolled infections, other autoimmune diseases, pregnancy or lactation were excluded. Diagnoses relied on clinical symptoms, serum thyroxine and TRAb, thyroid ultrasound and orbital computed tomography. PBMCs were separated from roughly 10 ml of fresh peripheral blood using Ficoll-Paque density gradient centrifugation. Total RNA was extracted using Trizol reagent, and RNA quality was assessed on an Agilent 2100 Bioanalyzer. The TCR beta CDR3 regions were amplified from RNA transcripts. A first-round RT-PCR of the TCR CDR3 used the HTBI primer set with the Qiagen OneStep RT-PCR kit. A second multiplex PCR round built the libraries, followed by size selection and purification. Sequencing of the libraries was done on an Illumina HiSeq2000 using paired-end 100 bp reads. The original pipeline was this. SOAPnuke was used to process the raw data, removing reads that contained adapters or uncalled bases, had a mean Phred below 15, or lacked an exact match to the constant primer or identifier. High-quality paired reads were merged using COPE v1.2.5, and each unique nucleotide sequence was defined as a clonotype. MiTCR v1.1 was used to align the clonotypes against IMGT TRBV, TRBD and TRBJ reference segments. The analysis was restricted to V-J combinations with a frequency above 0.0001, which together covered just over 99% of the repertoires. The TCS score was defined as F50 (clonal expansion) divided by E x V (chaos), with BLOSUM62-based TCRdist calculated between CDR3 peptides within each V-J. Welch's t-statistics and random forest reduced fewer than 550 V-J features to roughly 13, which were used in a naive Bayes classifier (R e1071). Thyroid-blood repertoire similarity was quantified with the Morisita-Horn index. Using fastp at Q25 and MiXCR, TCRdb reprocessed the public reads and kept productive beta chains. Entries are consolidated by CDR3 protein sequence, retaining the most common genes and DNA. In this record, the V and J calls reflect TCRdb's handling and not the investigators' own analysis. The sample yields hundreds of thousands of distinct CDR3 sequences; 38% were counted once. The ten largest clones capture around 10% of the sample.

A remark on this clonotype: The antigen it recognizes is unknown. Germline is not matched at one junction end, which may reflect a read error.

CDR1 is given as SNHLY and CDR2 as FYNNEI, both from the germline V gene. Taken from cysteine to phenylalanine, the CDR3 has 11 residues. Only the CDR3 DNA is retained, 33 bases long and in frame from the first base. Source material: blood. The TCR originated in a man aged 18 to 30 with Graves' hyperthyroidism. The sequence links TRBV2 to TRBJ2-5; the junction holds 7 bases that match TRBD2. The sequenced DNA: TGTGCCACGGCGGGGGATACGGATCCGGACTTC. Its product reads: CATAGDTDPDF.